The entry below gives a single T cell receptor beta chain sequence along with its context. Antigen specificity is unknown. Sample-barcoded 5' priming and a J-beta primer mix drove a second PCR of roughly 7 to 11 cycles. TCRdb re-called the 5' RACE reads through MiXCR, storing one row per CDR3 protein. The sample has fewer than 1.5 million distinct CDR3 sequences; 40% to 50% are singletons. The data are from a study of blood T cells in healthy people across ages. The overall study: Template-switching capture recovered about one barcoded beta molecule per two T cells.

The V segment lost 2 bases and the J segment 2 bases; nucleotides outside the gene matches: 16. CDR3 size: 21 residues. Germline V lookup: CDR1 LGHDT, CDR2 YNNKEL (reference sequence). Overall study results and limits: Diversity was higher, and naive CD4+ cells more numerous, in long-lived donors than in aged donors. Measured against age, TCR beta diversity per million T cells decreased in a roughly linear manner.

The origin of this receptor is a woman in her late teens or twenties in good health. Sequencing was done on a sample of blood. This chain uses TRBV3-1 with TRBJ2-2; 11 bases map to TRBD2. The CDR3 loop is CASSQQTSALAGGSNTGELFF. Written as DNA, the CDR3 is TGTGCCAGCAGCCAACAAACTTCAGCCCTAGCGGGGGGCTCAAACACCGGGGAGCTGTTTTTT.